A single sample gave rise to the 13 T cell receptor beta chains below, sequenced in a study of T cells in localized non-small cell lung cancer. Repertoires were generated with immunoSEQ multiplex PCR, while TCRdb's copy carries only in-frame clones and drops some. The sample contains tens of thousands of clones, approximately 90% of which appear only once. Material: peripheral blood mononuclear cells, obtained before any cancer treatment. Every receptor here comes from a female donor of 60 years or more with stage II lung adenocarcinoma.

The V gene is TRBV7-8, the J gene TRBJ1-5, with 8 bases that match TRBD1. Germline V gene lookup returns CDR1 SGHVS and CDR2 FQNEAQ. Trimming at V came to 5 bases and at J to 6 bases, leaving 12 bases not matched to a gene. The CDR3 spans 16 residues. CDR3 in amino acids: CASSGRDRRAGQPQHF. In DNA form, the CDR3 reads TGTGCCAGCAGCGGCCGGGACAGGAGGGCCGGTCAGCCCCAGCATTTT.

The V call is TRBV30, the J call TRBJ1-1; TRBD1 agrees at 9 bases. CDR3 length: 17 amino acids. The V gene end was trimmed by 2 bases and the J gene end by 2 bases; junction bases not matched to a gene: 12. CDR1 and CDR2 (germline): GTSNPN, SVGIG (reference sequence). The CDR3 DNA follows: TGTGCCTGGAGTCCGGACAGGGGCCACTTTCAAAACACTGAAGCTTTCTTT. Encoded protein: CAWSPDRGHFQNTEAFF.

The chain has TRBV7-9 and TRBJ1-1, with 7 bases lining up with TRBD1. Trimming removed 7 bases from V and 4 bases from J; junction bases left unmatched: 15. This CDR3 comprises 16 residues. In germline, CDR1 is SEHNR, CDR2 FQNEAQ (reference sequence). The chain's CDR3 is CASTPLSGGRGTEAFF. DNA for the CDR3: TGTGCCAGCACCCCACTGTCAGGGGGTCGAGGCACTGAAGCTTTCTTT.

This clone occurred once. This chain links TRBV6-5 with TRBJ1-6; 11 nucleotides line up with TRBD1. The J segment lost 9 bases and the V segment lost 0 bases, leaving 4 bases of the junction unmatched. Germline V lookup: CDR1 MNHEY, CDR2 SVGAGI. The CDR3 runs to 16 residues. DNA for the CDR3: TGTGCCAGCAGTTACTCGGACAGGGGGCGAAGTTCACCCCTCCACTTT. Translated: CASSYSDRGRSSPLHF.

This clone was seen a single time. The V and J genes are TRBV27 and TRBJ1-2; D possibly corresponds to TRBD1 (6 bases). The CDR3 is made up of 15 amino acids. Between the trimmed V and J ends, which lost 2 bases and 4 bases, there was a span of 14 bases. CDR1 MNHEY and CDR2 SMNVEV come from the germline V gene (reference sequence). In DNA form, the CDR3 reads TGTGCCAGCAGTTTAATACAGGGAGGGGCCTATGGCTACACCTTC. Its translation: CASSLIQGGAYGYTF.

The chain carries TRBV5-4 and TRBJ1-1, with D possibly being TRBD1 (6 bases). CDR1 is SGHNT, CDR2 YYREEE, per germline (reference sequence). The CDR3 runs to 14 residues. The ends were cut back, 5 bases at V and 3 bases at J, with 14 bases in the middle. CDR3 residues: CASRLGGWDTEAFF. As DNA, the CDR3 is TGTGCCAGCAGACTAGGGGGTTGGGACACTGAAGCTTTCTTT.

The CDR3 protein is CASSFNPRSGANVLTF. CDR3 coding DNA: TGCGCCAGCAGCTTTAACCCTCGCTCTGGGGCCAACGTCCTGACTTTC. This chain joins TRBV5-1 and TRBJ2-6; the D is unclear. This CDR3 is built from 16 residues. Per germline, CDR1 SGHRS and CDR2 YFSETQ. The V gene lost 2 bases and the J gene lost 0 bases, with 9 bases spanning the gap. The entire variable domain, with the rest obtained from reference TRBV5-1 and TRBJ2-6, is as follows: KAGVTQTPRYLIKTRGQQVTLSCSPISGHRSVSWYQQTPGQGLQFLFEYFSETQRNKGNFPGRFSGRQFSNSRSEMNVSTLELGDSALYLCASSFNPRSGANVLTFGAGSRLTVL.

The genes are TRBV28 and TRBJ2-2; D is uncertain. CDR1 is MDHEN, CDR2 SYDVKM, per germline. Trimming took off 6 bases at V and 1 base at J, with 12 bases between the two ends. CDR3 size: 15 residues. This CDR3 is CASSPFGKNTGELFF. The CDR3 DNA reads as TGTGCCAGCAGCCCATTCGGAAAGAACACCGGGGAGCTGTTTTTT.

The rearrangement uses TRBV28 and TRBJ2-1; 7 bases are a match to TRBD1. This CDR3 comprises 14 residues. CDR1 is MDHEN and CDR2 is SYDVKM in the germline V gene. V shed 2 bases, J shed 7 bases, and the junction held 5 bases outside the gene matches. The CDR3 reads CASSLPVTGNEQFF. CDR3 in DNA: TGTGCCAGCAGTTTACCTGTGACAGGGAATGAGCAGTTCTTC. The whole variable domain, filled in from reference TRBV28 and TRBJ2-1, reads DVKVTQSSRYLVKRTGEKVFLECVQDMDHENMFWYRQDPGLGLRLIYFSYDVKMKEKGDIPEGYSVSREKKERFSLILESASTNQTSMYLCASSLPVTGNEQFFGPGTRLTVL.

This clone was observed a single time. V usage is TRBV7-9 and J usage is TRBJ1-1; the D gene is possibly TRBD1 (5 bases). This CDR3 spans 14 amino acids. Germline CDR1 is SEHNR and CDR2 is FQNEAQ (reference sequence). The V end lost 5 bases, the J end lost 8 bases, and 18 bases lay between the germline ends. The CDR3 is CASSPGGTRGEAFF. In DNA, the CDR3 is TGTGCCAGCAGCCCCGGAGGGACTCGGGGCGAAGCTTTCTTT.

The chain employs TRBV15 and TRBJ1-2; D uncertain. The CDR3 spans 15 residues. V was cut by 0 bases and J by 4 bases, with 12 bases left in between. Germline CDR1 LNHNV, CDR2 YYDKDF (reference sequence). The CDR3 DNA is TGTGCCACCAGCAGAGATCGTTCTGAGACCTATGGCTACACCTTC. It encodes CATSRDRSETYGYTF.

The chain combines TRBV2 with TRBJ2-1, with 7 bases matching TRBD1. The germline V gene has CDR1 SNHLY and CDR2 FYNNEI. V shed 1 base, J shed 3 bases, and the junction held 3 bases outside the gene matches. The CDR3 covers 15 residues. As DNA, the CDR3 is TGTGCCAGCAGTGAAGGGGGACAGTACTACAATGAGCAGTTCTTC. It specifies CASSEGGQYYNEQFF.

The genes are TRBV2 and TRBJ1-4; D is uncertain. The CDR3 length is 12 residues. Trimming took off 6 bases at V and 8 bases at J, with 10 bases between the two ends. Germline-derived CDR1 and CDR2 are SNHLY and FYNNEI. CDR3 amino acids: CASSASEEKLFF. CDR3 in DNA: TGTGCCAGCAGCGCTAGTGAAGAAAAACTGTTTTTT. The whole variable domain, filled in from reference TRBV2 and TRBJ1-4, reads EPEVTQTPSHQVTQMGQEVILRCVPISNHLYFYWYRQILGQKVEFLVSFYNNEISEKSEIFDDQFSVERPDGSNFTLKIRSTKLEDSAMYFCASSASEEKLFFGSGTQLSVL.